These 29 T cell receptor beta chains originate from one sample sequenced in a study of blood T cell repertoires in COVID-19. The repertoire was sequenced with immunoSEQ multiplex PCR; TCRdb's copy has only in-frame clones and lacks some. The data contain some 60,000 clones, approximately 91% of them singletons. The source material was peripheral blood. The receptors shown here come from a man in his 60s with acute or convalescent COVID-19.

This chain uses TRBV6-4 with TRBJ1-5; a weak D match, TRBD1 (6 bases). Trimming removed 6 bases from V and 3 bases from J, with 9 bases in between. The length of the CDR3 is 13 residues. The germline V gene has CDR1 MRHNA and CDR2 SNTAGT. The CDR3: CASSYRVNQPQHF. The CDR3 coding sequence is TGTGCCAGCAGCTACAGGGTCAATCAGCCCCAGCATTTT.

The chain carries TRBV11-3 and TRBJ2-7; TRBD1 is a possible D gene (5 bases). The CDR3 extends over 13 amino acids. The germline gives CDR1 SGHNT, CDR2 YENEEA. Trimming cost V 2 bases and J 2 bases, with 7 bases left between them. The CDR3 bases are TGTGCCAGCAGCTTAACAGGACCCTACGAGCAGTACTTC. Translated: CASSLTGPYEQYF.

The CDR3 sequence: CASSLWGDRGGSNQPQHF. CDR3 sequence (DNA): TGTGCCAGTAGTCTATGGGGGGACAGGGGAGGAAGCAATCAGCCCCAGCATTTT. The V and J genes are TRBV19 and TRBJ1-5; 10 bases agree with TRBD1. The V and J ends lost 5 bases and 1 base, in that order; junction bases with no gene match: 11. Per germline, CDR1 LNHDA and CDR2 SQIVND (reference sequence). This CDR3 contains 18 residues. Complete variable domain (other parts from reference TRBV19 and TRBJ1-5): DGGITQSPKYLFRKEGQNVTLSCEQNLNHDAMYWYRQDPGQGLRLIYYSQIVNDFQKGDIAEGYSVSREKKESFPLTVTSAQKNPTAFYLCASSLWGDRGGSNQPQHFGDGTRLSIL.

The rearrangement uses TRBV28 and TRBJ2-1; 9 bases match TRBD2. The CDR3 spans 15 residues. Germline V lookup: CDR1 MDHEN, CDR2 SYDVKM. The V gene end was trimmed by 3 bases and the J gene end by 6 bases; junction bases not matched to a gene: 6. This CDR3 reads CASSFFLAGSNEQFF. The CDR3 coding sequence is TGTGCCAGCAGTTTTTTTCTAGCGGGAAGCAATGAGCAGTTCTTC.

V usage is TRBV27 and J usage is TRBJ1-1; a weak D match, TRBD1 (6 bases). This CDR3 spans 16 amino acids. Germline assignment: CDR1 MNHEY and CDR2 SMNVEV (reference sequence). V was cut by 2 bases and J by 4 bases, with 17 bases left in between. The DNA for the CDR3 is TGTGCCAGCAGTTTACACGTTCCCCAAGGGGGCACTGAAGCTTTCTTT. It encodes CASSLHVPQGGTEAFF.

This clone was recorded once. The chain is built from TRBV7-3 and TRBJ2-3, with 9 nucleotides matching TRBD1. The V gene's germline CDR1 is SGHTA and CDR2 FQGTGA. With V trimmed by 5 bases and J by 4 bases, 7 bases remained unmatched. The CDR3 is 15 amino acids. CDR3 sequence: CASSLQQGAADTQYF. CDR3 bases: TGTGCCAGCAGCCTTCAACAGGGGGCGGCAGATACGCAGTATTTT.

This sequence joins TRBV28 and TRBJ1-1; possibly TRBD1 for D (5 bases). The CDR3 spans 13 residues. Germline lookup yields CDR1 MDHEN and CDR2 SYDVKM. The germline V and J ends were trimmed by 6 bases and 5 bases, with 13 bases remaining between them. CDR3 DNA sequence: TGTGCCAGCAGAACCGGGGGGGGTACTGAAGCTTTCTTT. Amino acids: CASRTGGGTEAFF.

This clone was recorded once. The chain has TRBV11-2 and TRBJ1-3; 8 bases align to TRBD1. Germline-derived CDR1 and CDR2 are SGHAT and FQNNGV. The CDR3 runs to 16 residues. The V and J ends lost 5 bases and 0 bases, in that order; junction bases with no gene match: 6. The CDR3: CASSAPQGVSGNTIYF. In DNA form, the CDR3 reads TGTGCCAGCAGCGCTCCACAGGGGGTCTCTGGAAACACCATATATTTT.

The chain has TRBV5-4 and TRBJ2-5; 9 bases line up with TRBD1. Germline V gene lookup returns CDR1 SGHNT and CDR2 YYREEE (reference sequence). The CDR3 spans 14 residues. The J segment lost 4 bases and the V segment lost 4 bases, leaving 5 bases of the junction unmatched. The CDR3 protein is CASSQQGAGETQYF. The CDR3, as DNA: TGTGCCAGCAGCCAACAGGGGGCTGGAGAGACCCAGTACTTC.

The chain carries TRBV4-1 and TRBJ2-1, with 9 bases matching TRBD2. This CDR3 has 14 amino acids. V gave up 1 base and J gave up 10 bases; unmatched junction bases: 5. Germline V CDR1 and CDR2: MGHRA, YSYEKL. The CDR3 nucleotides read TGCGCCAGCAGCCAAGGTCTGCTAGCGGGAGAGCAGTTCTTC. Amino acids: CASSQGLLAGEQFF.

The chain carries TRBV14 and TRBJ2-7; 11 bases map to TRBD2. Germline values: CDR1 SGHDN, CDR2 FVKESK. CDR3 length: 17 amino acids. The ends lost 0 bases at V and 1 base at J; junction bases unmatched: 5. The CDR3 DNA sequence: TGTGCCAGCAGCCAAGATTTTGGGACTAGCGGTTCCTACGAGCAGTACTTC. The encoded protein is CASSQDFGTSGSYEQYF.

The V call is TRBV9, the J call TRBJ1-5; possibly TRBD1 for D (5 bases). V was pared by 0 bases and J by 3 bases, with 10 bases between. CDR3 length: 15 residues. In germline, CDR1 is SGDLS, CDR2 YYNGEE. CDR3 bases: TGTGCCAGCAGCGTAGCAGGGTACGTCAATCAGCCCCAGCATTTT. Its protein product is CASSVAGYVNQPQHF.

This chain uses TRBV28 with TRBJ1-2; the D is unclear. Trimming took off 6 bases at V and 9 bases at J, with 20 bases between the two ends. CDR1 is MDHEN, CDR2 SYDVKM, per germline. The CDR3 contains 14 residues. The CDR3 DNA follows: TGTGCCAGCAGCCCCACGGTGGGAGGGTCCAGCTACACCTTC. This gives the protein CASSPTVGGSSYTF.

The chain employs TRBV15 and TRBJ2-2; D perhaps matches TRBD2 (6 bases). V was clipped by 3 bases and J by 0 bases, with 11 bases between them. This CDR3 is built from 16 residues. The germline CDR1 and CDR2 sequences are LNHNV and YYDKDF (reference sequence). The CDR3 DNA sequence: TGTGCCACCAGCAGCTTAGCGGCCACGAACACCGGGGAGCTGTTTTTT. Translation: CATSSLAATNTGELFF.

The V call is TRBV5-1, the J call TRBJ2-2, with a possible D match to TRBD2 (6 bases). This CDR3 is built from 14 residues. From germline, CDR1 is SGHRS and CDR2 YFSETQ. V was clipped by 4 bases and J by 4 bases, with 11 bases between them. CDR3 amino acids: CASSPGDGTGELFF. As DNA, the CDR3 is TGCGCCAGCAGCCCGGGGGACGGCACCGGGGAGCTGTTTTTT.

This clone was recorded only once. This rearrangement joins TRBV7-3 to TRBJ2-3; the D gene is possibly TRBD1 (5 bases). Germline-derived CDR1 and CDR2 are SGHTA and FQGTGA. CDR3 length: 15 amino acids. Trimming stripped 4 bases from V and 3 bases from J, with 14 bases between. CDR3 nucleotide sequence: TGTGCCAGCAGCTCCCTGGGGCGGAAAACAGATACGCAGTATTTT. The encoded protein is CASSSLGRKTDTQYF.

The chain carries TRBV28 and TRBJ2-1, with 8 bases identical to TRBD1. The CDR3 has 18 amino acids. Germline CDR1 reads MDHEN; CDR2 reads SYDVKM. Trimming at V came to 3 bases and at J to 0 bases, leaving 10 bases not matched to a gene. CDR3 residues: CASSFSTGVSSSYNEQFF. CDR3 DNA sequence: TGTGCCAGCAGTTTTTCGACAGGGGTCTCAAGCTCCTACAATGAGCAGTTCTTC.

This clone was detected a few times. This rearrangement joins TRBV4-2 to TRBJ2-2, with TRBD2 matching 12 bases. The V gene's germline CDR1 is LGHNA and CDR2 YNFKEQ. With V trimmed by 2 bases and J by 7 bases, 5 bases remained unmatched. There are 16 residues in the CDR3. CDR3 loop: CASSQPSGRADGELFF. Written as DNA, the CDR3 is TGTGCCAGCAGCCAACCTAGCGGGAGGGCCGACGGGGAGCTGTTTTTT.

This clone appeared a few times. The chain has TRBV6-2 or TRBV6-3 and TRBJ1-5, with a weak D call TRBD1 (5 bases). In germline, CDR1 is MNHEY, CDR2 SVGEGT. Deletions cut 5 bases from V and 0 bases from J, with 17 bases between. The CDR3 is 17 amino acids. The CDR3 is CASSQGGQLYSNQPQHF. The CDR3, as DNA: TGTGCCAGCAGTCAGGGAGGGCAGCTTTATAGCAATCAGCCCCAGCATTTT.

This clone came up once. The rearrangement links TRBV5-6 to TRBJ1-2, with 8 bases matching TRBD1. Germline CDR1 SGHDT, CDR2 YYEEEE. CDR3 length: 17 residues. Unmatched junction bases numbered 13, after V lost 6 bases and J lost 0 bases. This chain's CDR3 is CASTLGQGAFPNYGYTF. CDR3 nucleotides: TGTGCCAGCACCCTGGGGCAGGGGGCCTTCCCTAACTATGGCTACACCTTC.

This CDR3 is CASSLGDSTGNEQFF. As DNA, the CDR3 is TGTGCCAGCAGCTTAGGTGATAGCACCGGGAATGAGCAGTTCTTC. V is TRBV11-2 and J is TRBJ2-1, with D hard to call. V lost 1 base and J lost 7, with 14 bases in between. Looked up from germline, CDR1 is SGHAT and CDR2 is FQNNGV. The CDR3 spans 15 residues.

The chain links TRBV6-5 to TRBJ2-7, with 7 positions matching TRBD2. With V trimmed by 4 bases and J by 0 bases, 9 bases remained unmatched. Looked up from germline, CDR1 is MNHEY and CDR2 is SVGAGI. This CDR3 is built from 16 residues. CDR3 sequence reads: CASSSTARDYSYEQYF. The CDR3 DNA sequence: TGTGCCAGCAGTTCTACCGCCCGGGACTACTCCTACGAGCAGTACTTC.

This clone was seen a few times. This sequence joins TRBV27 and TRBJ1-6, with 8 bases aligning to TRBD1. With V trimmed by 4 bases and J by 7 bases, 12 bases remained unmatched. The CDR3 runs to 17 residues. Germline V gene sequence: CDR1 MNHEY, CDR2 SMNVEV (reference sequence). The CDR3, as DNA: TGTGCCAGCAGTTCGGGGACAGGTTCGTTAGGGAATTCACCCCTCCACTTT. Its translation: CASSSGTGSLGNSPLHF.

This rearrangement joins TRBV28 to TRBJ1-5; TRBD1 aligns across 7 bases. The V and J ends lost 6 bases and 6 bases, in that order; junction bases with no gene match: 14. This CDR3 has 16 residues. The V gene's germline CDR1 is MDHEN and CDR2 SYDVKM. CDR3 bases: TGTGCCAGCAGCCCTTTTCGGACAGGCGGGATTCAGCCCCAGCATTTT. Translating gives CASSPFRTGGIQPQHF.

In DNA, the CDR3 is TGTGCCAGCACCCGCCCGGGACTTTTGATGAACACTGAAGCTTTCTTT. Translated, it gives CASTRPGLLMNTEAFF. The chain is built from TRBV28 and TRBJ1-1; D is perhaps TRBD1 (5 bases). V lost 7 bases and J 0 bases, leaving 18 bases between the germline ends. Germline loops: CDR1 MDHEN, CDR2 SYDVKM. The CDR3 spans 16 residues.

The V call is TRBV11-2, the J call TRBJ2-5; 13 bases match TRBD2. The CDR3 consists of 16 residues. The ends lost 5 bases at V and 2 bases at J; junction bases unmatched: 5. The germline gives CDR1 SGHAT, CDR2 FQNNGV. The chain's CDR3 is CASSLGTSGEQETQYF. CDR3 nucleotides: TGTGCCAGCAGCCTCGGGACTAGCGGGGAACAAGAGACCCAGTACTTC.

The chain combines TRBV2 with TRBJ1-1, with 8 positions matching TRBD1. Germline V gene data show CDR1 as SNHLY and CDR2 as FYNNEI. The trim removed 0 bases at V and 0 bases at J, leaving 3 bases unmatched. The CDR3 loop spans 16 amino acids. Here the CDR3 reads CASSEATGALNTEAFF. In DNA form, the CDR3 reads TGTGCCAGCAGTGAAGCGACAGGGGCTCTGAACACTGAAGCTTTCTTT.

This chain links TRBV6-6 with TRBJ1-2; D perhaps matches TRBD1 (5 bases). Germline-derived CDR1 and CDR2 are MNHNY and SVGAGI (reference sequence). CDR3 size: 13 residues. Trimming took off 4 bases at V and 6 bases at J, with 12 bases between the two ends. The CDR3 sequence: CASSFRVLDGYTF. The CDR3 DNA follows: TGTGCCAGCAGTTTCAGGGTTTTGGATGGCTACACCTTC.

The gene calls are TRBV6-1 and TRBJ2-1, with TRBD2 matching 12 bases. This CDR3 comprises 18 residues. V lost 6 bases, J lost 8 bases, and 17 bases stayed unmatched. Germline V gene lookup returns CDR1 MNHNS and CDR2 SASEGT. The CDR3 DNA follows: TGTGCCAGCAGCGAAAGTTACGGACTAGCGGGAAGGGGTCATGAGCAGTTCTTC. Translation gives CASSESYGLAGRGHEQFF.